The clone carrying this T cell receptor beta chain was recorded at least ten times. The antigen remains unidentified. The germline CDR1 and CDR2 sequences are SGHDT and YYEEEE. Trimming took 0 bases from V and 2 from J, leaving 9 bases between them. The CDR3 is made up of 15 amino acids. The entry originates in a study of T-cell memory formation after mild COVID-19. At the level of the study: TCR clusters showed largely donor specificity.

Via MiXCR, TCRdb re-called the 5' RACE reads, giving one row per CDR3 protein. The sample shows 500,000 to 550,000 distinct CDR3 sequences, about a fifth of them seen only once. Study-level results: In second-wave clones peaking day 37, SARS-CoV-2 specificity remained unconfirmed.

Material for sequencing was PBMCs or a T cell subset sorted from them (not recorded which). The rearrangement joins TRBV5-6 to TRBJ1-3; possibly TRBD1 for D (6 bases). The TCR originated in an adult woman who had mild COVID-19 (a few samples of this study predate the infection). Cell type and time point are not known. DNA for the CDR3: TGTGCCAGCAGCTTGGACAGGGTGGCTGGAAACACCATATATTTT. Translated, it gives CASSLDRVAGNTIYF.